Detailed here is one T cell receptor beta chain. Antigen unknown. The sample comes from a study of glioma-infiltrating T cells. Trimming pared 5 bases from V and 2 bases from J, leaving 9 bases between. There are 13 residues in the CDR3. The iRepertoire nested amplicon-rescue multiplex PCR amplified TCR alpha and beta CDR3s from RNA. Tissue mRNA or PBMC total RNA, about 95-450 ng, went into one-step reverse transcription and amplification. MiXCR was run by TCRdb on the multiplex PCR reads, yielding one entry per CDR3 protein. The sample carries tens of thousands of distinct CDR3 sequences, about a quarter recorded once. General study results and limits: Very few CDR3 sequences were shared between tissue and blood. Non-neoplastic patients had below-expected tissue-blood divergence, while all gliomas exceeded expectation.

The sequenced material came from glioma tissue, nonneoplastic brain tissue, or PBMCs (not recorded which). The TCR sequence derives from a human donor with low-grade glioma or glioblastoma, undergoing nonglioma brain surgery, or in good health (not recorded which). The genes are TRBV12-3 or TRBV12-4 and TRBJ1-2; possibly TRBD1 for D (5 bases). The CDR3 DNA follows: TGTGCCAGCAGTCTACAGGACAACTATGGCTACACCTTC. Translating gives CASSLQDNYGYTF.